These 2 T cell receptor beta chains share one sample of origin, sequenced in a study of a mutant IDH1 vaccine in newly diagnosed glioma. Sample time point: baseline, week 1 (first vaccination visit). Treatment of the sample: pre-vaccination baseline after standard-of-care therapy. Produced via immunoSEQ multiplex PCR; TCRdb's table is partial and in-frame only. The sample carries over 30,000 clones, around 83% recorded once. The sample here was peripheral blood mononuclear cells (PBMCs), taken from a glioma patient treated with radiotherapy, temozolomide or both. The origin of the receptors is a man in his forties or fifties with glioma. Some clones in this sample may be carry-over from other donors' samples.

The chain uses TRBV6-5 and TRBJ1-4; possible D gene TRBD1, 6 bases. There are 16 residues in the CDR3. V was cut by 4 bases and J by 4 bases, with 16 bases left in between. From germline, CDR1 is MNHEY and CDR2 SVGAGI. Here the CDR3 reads CASSSTQWTVNEKLFF. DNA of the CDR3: TGTGCCAGCAGTTCCACCCAGTGGACAGTTAATGAAAAACTGTTTTTT.

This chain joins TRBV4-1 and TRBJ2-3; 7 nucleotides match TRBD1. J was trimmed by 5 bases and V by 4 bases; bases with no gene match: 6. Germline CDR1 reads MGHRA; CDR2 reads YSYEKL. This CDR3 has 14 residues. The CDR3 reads CASSPGTDRDTQYF. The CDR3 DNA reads TGCGCCAGCAGCCCCGGGACAGACCGAGATACGCAGTATTTT.